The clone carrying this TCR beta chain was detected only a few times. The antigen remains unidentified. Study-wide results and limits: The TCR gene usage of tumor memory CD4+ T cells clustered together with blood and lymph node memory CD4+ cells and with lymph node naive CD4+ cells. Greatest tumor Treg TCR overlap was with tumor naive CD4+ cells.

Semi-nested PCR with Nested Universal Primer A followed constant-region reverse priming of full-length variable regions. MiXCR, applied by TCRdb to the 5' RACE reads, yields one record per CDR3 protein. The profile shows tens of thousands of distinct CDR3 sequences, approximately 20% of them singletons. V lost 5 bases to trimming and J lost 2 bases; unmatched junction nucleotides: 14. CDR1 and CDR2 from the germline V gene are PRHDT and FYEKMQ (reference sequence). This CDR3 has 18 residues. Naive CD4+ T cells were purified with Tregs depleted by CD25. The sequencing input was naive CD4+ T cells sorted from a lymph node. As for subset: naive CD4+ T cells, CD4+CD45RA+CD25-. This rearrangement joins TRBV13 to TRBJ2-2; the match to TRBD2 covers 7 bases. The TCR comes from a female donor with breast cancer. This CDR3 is CASSPDFVSGLNTGELFF. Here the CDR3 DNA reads TGTGCCAGCAGCCCTGACTTCGTTAGCGGGCTAAACACCGGGGAGCTGTTTTTT.